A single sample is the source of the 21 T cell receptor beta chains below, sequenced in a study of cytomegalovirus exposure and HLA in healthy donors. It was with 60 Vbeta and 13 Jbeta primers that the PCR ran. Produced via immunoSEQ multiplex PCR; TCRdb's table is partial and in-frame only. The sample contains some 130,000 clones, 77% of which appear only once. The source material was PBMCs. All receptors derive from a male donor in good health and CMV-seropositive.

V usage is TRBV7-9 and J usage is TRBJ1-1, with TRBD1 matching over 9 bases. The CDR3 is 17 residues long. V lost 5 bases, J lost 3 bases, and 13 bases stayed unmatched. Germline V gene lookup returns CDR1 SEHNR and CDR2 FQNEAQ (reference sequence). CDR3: CASSRYRGRVMDTEAFF. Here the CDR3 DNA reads TGTGCCAGCAGCCGATACAGGGGGCGGGTGATGGACACTGAAGCTTTCTTT.

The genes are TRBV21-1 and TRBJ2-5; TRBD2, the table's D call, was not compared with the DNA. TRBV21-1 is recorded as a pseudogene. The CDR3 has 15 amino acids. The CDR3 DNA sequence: TGTGCCAGCAGCAAGGGGACTTACGGTAAAGAGACCCAGTACTTC. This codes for CASSKGTYGKETQYF.

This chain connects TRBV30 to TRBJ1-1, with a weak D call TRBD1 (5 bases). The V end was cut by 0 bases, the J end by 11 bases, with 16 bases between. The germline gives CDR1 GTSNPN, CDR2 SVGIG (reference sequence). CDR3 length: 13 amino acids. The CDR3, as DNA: TGTGCCTGGAGTGTTCGGGGGAGTCAGAGGGCTTTCTTT. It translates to CAWSVRGSQRAFF.

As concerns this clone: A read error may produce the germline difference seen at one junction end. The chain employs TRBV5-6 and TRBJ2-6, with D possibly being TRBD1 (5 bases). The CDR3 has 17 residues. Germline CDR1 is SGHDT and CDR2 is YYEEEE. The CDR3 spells CASSILQLNSGANGLTF. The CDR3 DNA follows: TGTGCCAGCAGCATCTTACAGTTAAACTCTGGGGCCAACGGCCTGACTTTC.

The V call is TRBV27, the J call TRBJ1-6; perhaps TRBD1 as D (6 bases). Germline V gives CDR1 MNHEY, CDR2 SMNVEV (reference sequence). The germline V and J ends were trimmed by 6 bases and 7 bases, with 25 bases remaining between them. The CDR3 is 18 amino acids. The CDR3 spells CASRGRTVHGLANSPLHF. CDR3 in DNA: TGTGCCAGCAGGGGGCGGACAGTCCATGGTCTGGCGAATTCACCCCTCCACTTT.

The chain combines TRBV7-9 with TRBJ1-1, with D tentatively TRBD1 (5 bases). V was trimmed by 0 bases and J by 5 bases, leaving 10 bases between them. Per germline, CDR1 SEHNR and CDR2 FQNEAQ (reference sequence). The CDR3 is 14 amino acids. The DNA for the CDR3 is TGTGCCAGCAGCTTAGCGGTAAGGGGAACTGAAGCTTTCTTT. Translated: CASSLAVRGTEAFF.

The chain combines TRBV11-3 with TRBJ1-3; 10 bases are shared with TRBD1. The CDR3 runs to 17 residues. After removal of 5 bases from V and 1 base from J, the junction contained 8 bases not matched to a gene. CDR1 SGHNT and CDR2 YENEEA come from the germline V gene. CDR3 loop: CASSHSRDRGSGNTIYF. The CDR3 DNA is TGTGCCAGCAGCCATAGCAGGGACAGGGGATCTGGAAACACCATATATTTT.

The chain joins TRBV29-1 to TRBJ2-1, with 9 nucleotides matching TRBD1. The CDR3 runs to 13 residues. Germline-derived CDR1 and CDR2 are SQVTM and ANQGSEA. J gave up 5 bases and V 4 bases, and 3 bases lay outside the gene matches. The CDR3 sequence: CSVVGTGNNEQFF. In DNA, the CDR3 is TGCAGCGTTGTGGGGACAGGGAACAATGAGCAGTTCTTC.

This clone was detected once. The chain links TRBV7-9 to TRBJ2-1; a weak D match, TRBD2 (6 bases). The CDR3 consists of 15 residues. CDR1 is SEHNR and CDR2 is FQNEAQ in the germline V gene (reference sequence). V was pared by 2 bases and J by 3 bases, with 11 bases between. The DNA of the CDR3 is TGTGCCAGCAGCTTACTTGTTAGCGGCTACAATGAGCAGTTCTTC. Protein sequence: CASSLLVSGYNEQFF.

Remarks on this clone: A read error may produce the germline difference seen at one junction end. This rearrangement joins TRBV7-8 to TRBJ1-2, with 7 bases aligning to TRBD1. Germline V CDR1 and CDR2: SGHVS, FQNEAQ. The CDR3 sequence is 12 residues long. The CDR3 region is CASSFRDSPLTF. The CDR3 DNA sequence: TGTGCCAGCAGCTTCCGGGACAGTCCCCTAACTTTC.

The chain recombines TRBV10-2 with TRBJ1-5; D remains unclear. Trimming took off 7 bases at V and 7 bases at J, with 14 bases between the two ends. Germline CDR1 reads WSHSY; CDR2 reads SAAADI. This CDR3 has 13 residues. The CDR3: CASMQGAGQPQHF. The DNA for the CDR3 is TGCGCCAGCATGCAAGGAGCTGGACAGCCCCAGCATTTT.

CDR3 loop: CSVEGRGGAETQYF. The DNA of the CDR3 is TGCAGCGTTGAGGGGCGGGGGGGTGCAGAGACCCAGTACTTC. The chain recombines TRBV29-1 with TRBJ2-5; 9 positions match TRBD2. After removal of 3 bases from V and 4 bases from J, the junction contained 6 bases not matched to a gene. This CDR3 is built from 14 residues. Germline lookup yields CDR1 SQVTM and CDR2 ANQGSEA.

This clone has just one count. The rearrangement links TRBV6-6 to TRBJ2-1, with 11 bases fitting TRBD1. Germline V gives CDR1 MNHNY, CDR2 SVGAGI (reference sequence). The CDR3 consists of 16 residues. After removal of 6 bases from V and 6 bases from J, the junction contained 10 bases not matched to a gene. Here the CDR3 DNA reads TGTGCCAGCAGCAGGGGGTCCGGGACAGGGGGCAATGAGCAGTTCTTC. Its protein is CASSRGSGTGGNEQFF.

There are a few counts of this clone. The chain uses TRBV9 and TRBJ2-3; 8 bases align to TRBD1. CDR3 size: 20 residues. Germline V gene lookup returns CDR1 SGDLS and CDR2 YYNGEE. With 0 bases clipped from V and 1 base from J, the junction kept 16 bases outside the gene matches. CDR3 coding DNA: TGTGCCAGCAGCGTAGCTACATGGACAGGGTCTAATTTTGGCACAGATACGCAGTATTTT. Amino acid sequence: CASSVATWTGSNFGTDTQYF.

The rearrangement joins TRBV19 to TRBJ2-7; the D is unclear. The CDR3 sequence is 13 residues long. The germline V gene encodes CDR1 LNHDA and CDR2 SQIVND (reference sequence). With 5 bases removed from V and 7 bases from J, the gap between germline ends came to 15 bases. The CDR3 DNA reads TGTGCCAGTAGTCCCTCACAGCTTTGGGAGCAGTACTTC. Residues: CASSPSQLWEQYF.

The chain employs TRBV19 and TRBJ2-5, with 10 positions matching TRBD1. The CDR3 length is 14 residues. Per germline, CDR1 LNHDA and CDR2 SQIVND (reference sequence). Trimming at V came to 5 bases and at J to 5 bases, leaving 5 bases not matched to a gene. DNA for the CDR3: TGTGCCAGTAGTCCGACAGGGGGCGGGGAGACCCAGTACTTC. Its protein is CASSPTGGGETQYF. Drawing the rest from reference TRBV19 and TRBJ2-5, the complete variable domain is DGGITQSPKYLFRKEGQNVTLSCEQNLNHDAMYWYRQDPGQGLRLIYYSQIVNDFQKGDIAEGYSVSREKKESFPLTVTSAQKNPTAFYLCASSPTGGGETQYFGPGTRLLVL.

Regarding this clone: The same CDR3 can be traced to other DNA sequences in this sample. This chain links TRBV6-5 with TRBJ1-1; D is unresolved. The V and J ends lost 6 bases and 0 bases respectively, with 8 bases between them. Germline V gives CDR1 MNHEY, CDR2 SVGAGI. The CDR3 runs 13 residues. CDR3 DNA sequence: TGTGCCAGCAGCCGTACAGTGAACACTGAAGCTTTCTTT. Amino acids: CASSRTVNTEAFF.

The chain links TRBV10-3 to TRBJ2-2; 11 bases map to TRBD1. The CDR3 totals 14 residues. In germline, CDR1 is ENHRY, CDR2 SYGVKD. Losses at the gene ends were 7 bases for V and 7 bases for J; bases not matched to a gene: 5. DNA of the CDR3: TGTGCCATCAAAGGACAGGGGGCTAACGGGGAGCTGTTTTTT. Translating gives CAIKGQGANGELFF.

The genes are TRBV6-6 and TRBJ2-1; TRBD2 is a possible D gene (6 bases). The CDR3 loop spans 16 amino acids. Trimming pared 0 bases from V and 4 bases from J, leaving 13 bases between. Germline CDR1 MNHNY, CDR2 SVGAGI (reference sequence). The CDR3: CASSYSERVTYNEQFF. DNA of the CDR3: TGTGCCAGCAGTTACTCCGAGCGGGTGACATACAATGAGCAGTTCTTC.

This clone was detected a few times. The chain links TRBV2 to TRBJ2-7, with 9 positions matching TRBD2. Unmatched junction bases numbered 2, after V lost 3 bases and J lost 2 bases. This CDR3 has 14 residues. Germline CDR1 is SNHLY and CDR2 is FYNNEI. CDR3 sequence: CASSDGGRAYEQYF. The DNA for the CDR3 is TGTGCCAGCAGTGATGGCGGGAGGGCCTACGAGCAGTACTTC. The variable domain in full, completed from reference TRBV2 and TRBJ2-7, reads EPEVTQTPSHQVTQMGQEVILRCVPISNHLYFYWYRQILGQKVEFLVSFYNNEISEKSEIFDDQFSVERPDGSNFTLKIRSTKLEDSAMYFCASSDGGRAYEQYFGPGTRLTVT.

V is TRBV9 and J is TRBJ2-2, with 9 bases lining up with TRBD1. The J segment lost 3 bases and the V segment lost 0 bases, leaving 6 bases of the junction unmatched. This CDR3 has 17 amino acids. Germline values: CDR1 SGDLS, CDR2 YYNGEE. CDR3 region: CASSVATGTGYTGELFF. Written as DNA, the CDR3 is TGTGCCAGCAGCGTAGCAACCGGGACAGGGTACACCGGGGAGCTGTTTTTT.